This T cell receptor beta chain was identified in a study of T cells in Graves' hyperthyroidism and ophthalmopathy. Study results and limitations: Before onset, by a median of around six months, the model predicted ophthalmopathy.

Every diagnosis used clinical symptoms, serum thyroxine and TRAb, thyroid ultrasound and orbital computed tomography. TCR beta CDR3 regions were amplified from RNA. The TCR CDR3 first-round RT-PCR relied on the HTBI primer set. In TCRdb, the multiplex PCR reads were re-called with MiXCR into one record per CDR3 protein. The table has about 400,000 distinct CDR3 sequences, roughly 13% seen once. This clonotype occurred a few times. No antigen is known for it. The ends lost 2 bases at V and 2 bases at J; junction bases unmatched: 3. The length of the CDR3 is 15 residues. CDR1 and CDR2 (germline): MDHEN, SYDVKM.

This receptor was taken from a woman aged 18-29 years with Graves' hyperthyroidism. Sequencing was done on a sample of blood. The rearrangement uses TRBV28 and TRBJ1-3; 7 bases map to TRBD1. CDR3 in amino acids: CASSLGGGAGNTIYF. CDR3 DNA sequence: TGTGCCAGCAGTTTAGGAGGGGGCGCTGGAAACACCATATATTTT. Variable domain in full (rest from reference TRBV28 and TRBJ1-3): DVKVTQSSRYLVKRTGEKVFLECVQDMDHENMFWYRQDPGLGLRLIYFSYDVKMKEKGDIPEGYSVSREKKERFSLILESASTNQTSMYLCASSLGGGAGNTIYFGEGSWLTVV.